The clone carrying this T cell receptor beta chain came up many times. Stable Graves' hyperthyroidism meant no ophthalmopathy progression within 18 months. Hyperthyroidism, newly diagnosed and lasting under 2 months, affected patients aged 18 to 65. Clinical symptoms, serum thyroxine, TRAb, thyroid ultrasound and orbital computed tomography informed diagnoses. Extraction of PBMCs used roughly 9.4 ml of fresh peripheral blood. These data are taken from a study of T cells in Graves' hyperthyroidism and ophthalmopathy. Trimming cost V 4 bases and J 1 base, with 19 bases left between them. The V gene's germline CDR1 is DFQATT and CDR2 SNEGSKA (reference sequence). The CDR3 is 16 amino acids. Template material for amplifying TCR beta CDR3 regions consisted of RNA transcripts. The TCR CDR3 first-round RT-PCR relied on the HTBI primer set. Each CDR3 protein gets one entry after TCRdb re-called the multiplex PCR reads with MiXCR. Here the sample spans fewer than 350,000 distinct CDR3 sequences, around a sixth being singletons.

Sequences were obtained from blood. This TCR derives from a woman aged 45-65 years with Graves' hyperthyroidism. The chain links TRBV20-1 to TRBJ1-1; weak D call: TRBD1 (5 bases). CDR3 nucleotide sequence: TGCAGTGCTACGGACGGGGGAGGGGCGGGGAACACTGAAGCTTTCTTT. Residues: CSATDGGGAGNTEAFF.